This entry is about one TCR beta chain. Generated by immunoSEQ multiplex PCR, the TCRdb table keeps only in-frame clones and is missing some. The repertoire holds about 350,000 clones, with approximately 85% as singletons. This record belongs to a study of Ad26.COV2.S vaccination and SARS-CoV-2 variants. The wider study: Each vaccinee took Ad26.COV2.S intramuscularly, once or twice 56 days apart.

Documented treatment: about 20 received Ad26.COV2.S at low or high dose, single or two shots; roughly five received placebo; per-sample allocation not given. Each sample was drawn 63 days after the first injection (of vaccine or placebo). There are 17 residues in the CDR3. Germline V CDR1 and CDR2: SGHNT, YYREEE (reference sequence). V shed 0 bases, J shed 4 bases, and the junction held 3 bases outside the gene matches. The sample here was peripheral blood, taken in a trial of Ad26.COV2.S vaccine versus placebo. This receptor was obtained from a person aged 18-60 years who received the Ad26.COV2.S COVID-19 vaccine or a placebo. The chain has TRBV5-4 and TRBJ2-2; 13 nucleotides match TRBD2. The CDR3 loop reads CASSLGLAGGRTGELFF. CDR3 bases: TGTGCCAGCAGCTTGGGACTAGCGGGAGGACGCACCGGGGAGCTGTTTTTT. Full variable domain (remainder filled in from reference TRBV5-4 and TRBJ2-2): ETGVTQSPTHLIKTRGQQVTLRCSSQSGHNTVSWYQQALGQGPQFIFQYYREEENGRGNFPPRFSGLQFPNYSSELNVNALELDDSALYLCASSLGLAGGRTGELFFGEGSRLTVL.